The sample holds many counts of the clone carrying this T cell receptor (beta chain). The antigen is not known. The data originate from a study of identical twins. Study outcomes and limitations: Cord blood beta clonotypes present at high abundance carried fewer insertions; no such pattern appeared in memory repertoires.

Addition of a universal primer site occurred through template switching, and cDNA carried unique molecular identifiers. TCRdb analysed the 5' RACE reads with MiXCR anew, one entry per CDR3 protein. Of fewer than 250,000 distinct CDR3 sequences in the sample, approximately 7.8% were seen once. V lost 2 bases and J lost 8; bases outside the gene matches: 5. CDR1 is MNHEY, CDR2 SVGAGI, per germline. The length of the CDR3 is 14 residues. This sample also belongs to another study, concerning yellow fever vaccine responses in identical twins. Turning to that study: Twins showed a vaccine T cell response that reportedly seemed partly convergent, partly personalized.

Material for sequencing was CD8+ T cells sorted from blood. The chain recombines TRBV6-5 with TRBJ1-2, with 10 bases lining up with TRBD1. This TCR derives from a woman aged 18 to 35 in good health. As DNA, the CDR3 is TGTGCCAGCAGTTACGGACAGGGGGTTGGCGGCTACACCTTC. Amino acids: CASSYGQGVGGYTF.